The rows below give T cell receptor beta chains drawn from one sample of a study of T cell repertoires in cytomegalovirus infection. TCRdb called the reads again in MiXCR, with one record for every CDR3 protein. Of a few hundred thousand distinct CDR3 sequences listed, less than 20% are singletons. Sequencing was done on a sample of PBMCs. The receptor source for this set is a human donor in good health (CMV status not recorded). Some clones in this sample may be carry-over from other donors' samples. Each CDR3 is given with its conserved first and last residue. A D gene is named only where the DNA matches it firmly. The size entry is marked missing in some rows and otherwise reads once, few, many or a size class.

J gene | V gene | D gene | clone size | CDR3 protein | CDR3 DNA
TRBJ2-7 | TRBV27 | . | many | CATRLDPYEQYF | TGTGCCACCCGACTCGACCCCTACGAGCAGTACTTC
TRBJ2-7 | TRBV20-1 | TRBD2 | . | CSARISGGREQYF | TGCAGTGCTAGAATTAGCGGGGGGCGAGAGCAGTACTTC
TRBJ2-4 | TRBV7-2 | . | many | CASSLGGRKNIQYF | TGTGCCAGCAGCCTAGGAGGGAGAAAAAACATTCAGTACTTC
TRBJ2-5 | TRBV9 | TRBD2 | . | CASSPTSGVQETQYF | TGTGCCAGCAGCCCGACTAGCGGGGTCCAAGAGACCCAGTACTTC
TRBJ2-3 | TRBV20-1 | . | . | CSAPALGGSDTQYF | TGCAGTGCTCCCGCGCTTGGGGGCTCAGATACGCAGTATTTT
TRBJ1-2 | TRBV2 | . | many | CASSDRIYYGYTF | TGTGCCAGCAGTGATAGGATATACTACGGCTACACCTTC
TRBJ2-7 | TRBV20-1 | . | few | CSARDSSRPRDEQYF | TGCAGTGCTAGAGATTCCAGCCGTCCTAGGGACGAGCAGTACTTC
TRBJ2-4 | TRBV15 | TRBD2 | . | CATSMRFGGGVLAKNIQYF | TGTGCCACCAGCATGAGGTTTGGCGGGGGGGTCCTAGCCAAAAACATTCAGTACTTC
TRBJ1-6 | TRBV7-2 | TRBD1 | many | CASSLGTGRRNSPLHF | TGTGCCAGCAGCTTAGGGACAGGGAGGAGAAATTCACCCCTCCACTTT
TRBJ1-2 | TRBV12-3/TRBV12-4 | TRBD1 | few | CASASWDRAFHGYTF | TGTGCCAGCGCGAGCTGGGACAGGGCATTTCATGGCTACACCTTC
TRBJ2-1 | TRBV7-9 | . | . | CASSSKSRYNEQFF | TGTGCCAGCAGCTCTAAAAGTCGCTACAATGAGCAGTTCTTC
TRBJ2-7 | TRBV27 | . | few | CASRIGGGPYEQYF | TGTGCCAGCAGAATAGGGGGGGGACCCTACGAGCAGTACTTC
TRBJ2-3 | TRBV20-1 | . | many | CSAKGLDTDTQYF | TGCAGTGCTAAGGGACTGGACACAGATACGCAGTATTTT
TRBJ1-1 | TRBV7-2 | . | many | CASSAQGRNTEAFF | TGTGCCAGCAGCGCTCAGGGGCGGAACACTGAAGCTTTCTTT
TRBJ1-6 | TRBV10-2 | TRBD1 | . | CASRGTGDDSPLHF | TGCGCCAGCAGAGGGACAGGGGACGATTCACCCCTCCACTTT
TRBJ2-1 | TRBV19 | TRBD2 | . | CASSGTSGRAAYNEQFF | TGTGCCAGTAGCGGGACTAGCGGGAGGGCGGCCTACAATGAGCAGTTCTTC